A selection of T cell receptor beta chains follows, all from one sample in a study of identical twins. Via MiXCR, TCRdb re-called the 5' RACE reads, giving one row per CDR3 protein. The sample consists of fewer than 450,000 distinct CDR3 sequences, approximately 10% of them appearing once. The specimen was naive T cells sorted from blood. The receptor set was obtained from a woman between 50 and 59 years old in good health. Each CDR3 is given with its conserved first and last residue. Fields, in order: V gene, J gene, clone size, D gene, CDR3 protein, CDR3 DNA. D genes are given only for firm matches. Expanded clones get a size class; other rows say once, few or many, or leave the size out.

TRBV5-1,TRBJ2-1,few,TRBD1,CASSITGGASLNEQFF,TGCGCCAGCAGCATAACAGGGGGCGCCTCGTTGAATGAGCAGTTCTTC
TRBV12-3/TRBV12-4,TRBJ2-3,few,TRBD2,CASTSSGTSTDTQYF,TGTGCCAGTACTTCTAGCGGGACTAGCACAGATACGCAGTATTTT
TRBV29-1,TRBJ2-7,NA,NA,CSVEGAYEQYF,TGCAGCGTTGAGGGGGCGTACGAGCAGTACTTC
TRBV4-1,TRBJ2-3,few,NA,CASSQVARPSTDTQYF,TGCGCCAGCAGCCAAGTTGCTCGCCCTAGCACAGATACGCAGTATTTT
TRBV14,TRBJ2-3,NA,NA,CASSLYGQKTDTQYF,TGTGCCAGCAGCCTGTATGGACAAAAAACAGATACGCAGTATTTT
TRBV28,TRBJ2-7,few,NA,CASSFLGAEQYF,TGTGCCAGCAGTTTTCTAGGGGCCGAGCAGTACTTC
TRBV10-3,TRBJ2-3,NA,NA,CAIATPAGPTDTQYF,TGTGCCATCGCCACCCCGGCGGGGCCCACAGATACGCAGTATTTT
TRBV5-1,TRBJ2-7,NA,NA,CASSLFREDYEQYF,TGCGCCAGCAGCTTGTTTCGGGAAGACTACGAGCAGTACTTC
TRBV12-3/TRBV12-4,TRBJ2-5,NA,TRBD1,CASSFRTGVRETQYF,TGTGCCAGCAGTTTCCGGACAGGGGTCAGGGAGACCCAGTACTTC
TRBV3-1,TRBJ2-3,few,TRBD2,CASSQEPSGRDTQYF,TGTGCCAGCAGCCAAGAACCTAGCGGGAGAGATACGCAGTATTTT
TRBV6-6,TRBJ2-1,NA,TRBD2,CASSSARLAGVGNEQFF,TGTGCCAGCAGTTCCGCCCGTCTAGCGGGAGTAGGTAATGAGCAGTTCTTC
TRBV4-1,TRBJ2-5,NA,NA,CASSQGQGPQETQYF,TGCGCCAGCAGCCAAGGGCAGGGGCCACAAGAGACCCAGTACTTC
TRBV5-1,TRBJ2-3,NA,NA,CASSLVGREGTDTQYF,TGCGCCAGCAGCTTGGTTGGCAGGGAGGGCACAGATACGCAGTATTTT
TRBV20-1,TRBJ2-1,few,TRBD2,CSAREMGRGQFF,TGCAGTGCTAGAGAGATGGGGAGGGGGCAGTTCTTC
TRBV5-1,TRBJ2-3,NA,NA,CASSLVHRSTDTQYF,TGCGCCAGCAGCTTGGTGCACCGTAGCACAGATACGCAGTATTTT
TRBV6-5,TRBJ1-1,NA,NA,CASSYSNMNTEAFF,TGTGCCAGCAGTTACTCTAACATGAACACTGAAGCTTTCTTT
TRBV20-1,TRBJ2-5,NA,TRBD2,CSARPSGRAQETQYF,TGCAGTGCTAGACCTAGCGGGAGAGCTCAAGAGACCCAGTACTTC
TRBV20-1,TRBJ2-3,few,NA,CSARDRSGGPDTQYF,TGCAGTGCTAGAGATCGATCGGGTGGCCCAGATACGCAGTATTTT
TRBV24-1,TRBJ2-1,few,TRBD1,CATSDFAGQGKEQFF,TGTGCCACCAGTGACTTCGCGGGACAGGGGAAGGAGCAGTTCTTC
TRBV15,TRBJ2-2,many,TRBD2,CATSRESAGAAGELFF,TGTGCCACCAGCAGAGAATCGGCGGGAGCGGCCGGGGAGCTGTTTTTT
TRBV7-9,TRBJ2-1,many,NA,CASRETRDEQFF,TGTGCCAGCAGGGAAACTAGGGATGAGCAGTTCTTC
TRBV20-1,TRBJ1-3,few,NA,CSAAKGAGINTIYF,TGCAGTGCTGCAAAAGGGGCGGGAATAAACACCATATATTTT
TRBV6-1,TRBJ1-5,NA,TRBD1,CASSARDRGRSQPQHF,TGTGCCAGCAGTGCACGGGACAGGGGGAGAAGTCAGCCCCAGCATTTT
TRBV27,TRBJ1-5,NA,TRBD1,CASSLAAPGQYQPQHF,TGTGCCAGCAGTCTGGCCGCGCCGGGACAGTATCAGCCCCAGCATTTT
TRBV11-3,TRBJ1-1,many,NA,CASSIPGTEAFF,TGTGCCAGCAGCATTCCGGGGACTGAAGCTTTCTTT
TRBV6-1,TRBJ2-1,many,NA,CASTEADEQFF,TGTGCCAGCACCGAAGCCGATGAGCAGTTCTTC
TRBV29-1,TRBJ2-2,many,NA,CSVWVSGELFF,TGCAGCGTTTGGGTCAGCGGGGAGCTGTTTTTT
TRBV5-4,TRBJ2-1,few,NA,CASSPGVRYNEQFF,TGTGCCAGCAGTCCCGGGGTGCGGTACAATGAGCAGTTCTTC
TRBV7-9,TRBJ2-2,few,NA,CASSFAPGPTGELFF,TGTGCCAGCAGCTTTGCCCCGGGTCCCACCGGGGAGCTGTTTTTT
TRBV4-1,TRBJ1-2,many,TRBD1,CASSKRDRETYGYTF,TGCGCCAGCAGCAAAAGGGACAGGGAAACCTATGGCTACACCTTC
TRBV12-3/TRBV12-4,TRBJ2-1,NA,NA,CASSPVPSEQFF,TGTGCCAGCAGTCCGGTGCCTTCTGAGCAGTTCTTC
TRBV9,TRBJ2-3,few,NA,CASSVAAADTQYF,TGTGCCAGCAGCGTAGCTGCGGCAGATACGCAGTATTTT
TRBV7-8,TRBJ1-4,NA,TRBD1,CASTQTGGVRKANEKLFF,TGTGCCAGCACCCAGACAGGGGGCGTCCGAAAGGCTAATGAAAAACTGTTTTTT
TRBV7-9,TRBJ1-1,few,NA,CASSAEWGEAFF,TGTGCCAGCAGCGCTGAGTGGGGAGAAGCTTTCTTT
TRBV10-3,TRBJ1-1,few,NA,CAISDGGPTEAFF,TGTGCCATCAGTGACGGGGGGCCCACTGAAGCTTTCTTT
TRBV3-1,TRBJ2-5,NA,NA,CASSQGGTGQETQYF,TGTGCCAGCAGCCAAGGGGGGACCGGGCAAGAGACCCAGTACTTC
TRBV5-1,TRBJ2-2,NA,NA,CASSLGGLNTGELFF,TGCGCCAGCAGCTTGGGAGGGTTGAACACCGGGGAGCTGTTTTTT
TRBV10-3,TRBJ2-1,few,NA,CAISAGTAIYNEQFF,TGTGCCATCAGTGCTGGGACGGCGATTTACAATGAGCAGTTCTTC
TRBV11-2,TRBJ2-1,few,TRBD2,CASSSGSGGSLYNEQFF,TGTGCCAGCAGCTCAGGTTCGGGCGGGAGTCTTTACAATGAGCAGTTCTTC
TRBV9,TRBJ2-2,many,NA,CASSVRGRENTGELFF,TGTGCCAGCAGCGTTCGCGGACGGGAGAACACCGGGGAGCTGTTTTTT
TRBV24-1,TRBJ1-1,many,TRBD1,CATSDSGQTNEAFF,TGTGCCACCAGTGACTCGGGACAGACTAACGAAGCTTTCTTT
TRBV4-2,TRBJ2-1,few,NA,CASSQELGRPEQFF,TGTGCCAGCAGCCAAGAATTGGGCCGCCCTGAGCAGTTCTTC
TRBV29-1,TRBJ2-1,many,NA,CSVIWSYNEQFF,TGCAGCGTAATTTGGTCCTACAATGAGCAGTTCTTC
TRBV11-3,TRBJ2-2,many,TRBD1,CASGTGGVIGELFF,TGTGCGAGCGGGACAGGGGGCGTAATCGGGGAGCTGTTTTTT
TRBV6-1,TRBJ2-3,NA,NA,CASSGRGFADTQYF,TGTGCCAGCAGTGGTAGGGGCTTCGCAGATACGCAGTATTTT
TRBV5-5,TRBJ1-4,NA,NA,CASTPKGGREKLFF,TGTGCCAGCACCCCTAAGGGGGGCCGGGAAAAACTGTTTTTT
TRBV6-1,TRBJ2-7,few,NA,CASRIQGGSLGEQYF,TGTGCCAGCAGGATCCAGGGGGGGTCCTTGGGCGAGCAGTACTTC
TRBV7-2,TRBJ1-2,NA,NA,CASSLRLADGYTF,TGTGCCAGCAGCCTCCGTCTGGCCGATGGCTACACCTTC
TRBV4-1,TRBJ2-1,few,TRBD2,CASSQELAGPENEQFF,TGCGCCAGCAGCCAAGAATTAGCGGGTCCAGAAAATGAGCAGTTCTTC
TRBV24-1,TRBJ2-1,NA,NA,CATSDLAVVRKGEQFF,TGTGCCACCAGTGATTTAGCGGTTGTTCGGAAAGGTGAGCAGTTCTTC
TRBV12-3/TRBV12-4,TRBJ2-1,many,TRBD2,CASRKTSGPYNEQFF,TGTGCCAGCAGAAAGACTAGCGGTCCCTACAATGAGCAGTTCTTC
TRBV27,TRBJ2-6,NA,NA,CASRAYSGANVLTF,TGTGCCAGCAGGGCGTACTCTGGGGCCAACGTCCTGACTTTC
TRBV15,TRBJ2-1,few,NA,CATERGRNEQFF,TGTGCCACTGAAAGGGGCAGGAATGAGCAGTTCTTC
TRBV6-1,TRBJ2-1,NA,NA,CASRPTSSNEQFF,TGTGCCAGCAGGCCAACTAGTTCCAATGAGCAGTTCTTC